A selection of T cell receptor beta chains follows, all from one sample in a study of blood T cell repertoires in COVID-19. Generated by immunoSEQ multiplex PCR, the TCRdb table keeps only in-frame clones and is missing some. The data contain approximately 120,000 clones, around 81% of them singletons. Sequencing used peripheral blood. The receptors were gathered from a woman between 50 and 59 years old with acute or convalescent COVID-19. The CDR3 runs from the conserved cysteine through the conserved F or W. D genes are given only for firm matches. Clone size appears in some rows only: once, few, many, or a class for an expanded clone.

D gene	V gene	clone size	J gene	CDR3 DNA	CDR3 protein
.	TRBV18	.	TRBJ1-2	TGTGCCAGCTCACCCGGCGGGACGGATGGCTACACCTTC	CASSPGGTDGYTF
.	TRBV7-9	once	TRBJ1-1	TGTGCCAGCAGCTTAGTCGCGGGATTGGAAGCTTTCTTT	CASSLVAGLEAFF
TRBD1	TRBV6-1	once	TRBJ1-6	TGTGCCAGCAGTGAAACGACAGGGGGAGACGGTAATTCACCCCTCCACTTT	CASSETTGGDGNSPLHF
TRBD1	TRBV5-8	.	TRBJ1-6	TGTGCCAGCAGCTTTTCAGGGGGAAATTCACCCCTCCACTTT	CASSFSGGNSPLHF
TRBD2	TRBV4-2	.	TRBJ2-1	TGTGCCAGCAGCCAGGCCGGGACTAGCGGGATTGATGAGCAGTTCTTC	CASSQAGTSGIDEQFF
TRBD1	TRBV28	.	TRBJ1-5	TGTGCCAGCAGAACCGGGACAGCCGATCAGCCCCAGCATTTT	CASRTGTADQPQHF
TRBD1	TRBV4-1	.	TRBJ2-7	TGCGCCAGCAGCCAAGGGGTTGGACAGGGGGCCCTCGAGCAGTACTTC	CASSQGVGQGALEQYF
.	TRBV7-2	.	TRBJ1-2	TGTGCCAGCAGCTCCTCCAGGGGTAACTATGGCTACACCTTC	CASSSSRGNYGYTF
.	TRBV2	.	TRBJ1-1	TGTGCCAGCAGTGTCGGCTCGGGGACTGAAGCTTTCTTT	CASSVGSGTEAFF
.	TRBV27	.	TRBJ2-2	TGTGCCAGCAGTTTATCGTGGCAGGGGTGGACCGGGGAGCTGTTTTTT	CASSLSWQGWTGELFF
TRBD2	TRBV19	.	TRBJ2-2	TGTGCCAGTAAACGGAAGAGGGCTAGCGGGAGCTCGACCGGCGGGGAGCTGTTTTTT	CASKRKRASGSSTGGELFF
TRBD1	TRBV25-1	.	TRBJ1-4	TGTGCCAGCAGTGCTTGGGGACAGGGTTTTGAAAAACTGTTTTTT	CASSAWGQGFEKLFF
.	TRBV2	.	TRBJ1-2	TGTGCCAGCGGCGCTAGACAGTCTGGCTACACCTTC	CASGARQSGYTF
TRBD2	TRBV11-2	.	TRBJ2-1	TGTGCCAGCAGTACCCGTCCTCCAATACCGGGACTAGCGGGAAATGAGCAGTTCTTC	CASSTRPPIPGLAGNEQFF
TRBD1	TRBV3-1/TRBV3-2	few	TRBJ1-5	TGTGCCAGCAGCCCCAGGGGGCTGGGCCAGCCCCAGCATTTT	CASSPRGLGQPQHF
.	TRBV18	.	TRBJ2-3	TGTGCCAGCTCACCACTCGCGGGCATGAGCACAGATACGCAGTATTTT	CASSPLAGMSTDTQYF
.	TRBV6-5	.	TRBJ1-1	TGTGCCAGCAGCATGAACACTGAAGCTTTCTTT	CASSMNTEAFF
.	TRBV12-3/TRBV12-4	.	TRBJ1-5	TGTGCCAGCAGTTTAATGGCAGGGCAGCCCCAGCATTTT	CASSLMAGQPQHF
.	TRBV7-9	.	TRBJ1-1	TGTGCCAGCAGCGCCGACTACCGACGAAGCACTGAAGCTTTCTTT	CASSADYRRSTEAFF
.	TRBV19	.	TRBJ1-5	TGTGCCAGTAGTATAAAGGTTGGGGGCCGCTATCAGCCCCAGCATTTT	CASSIKVGGRYQPQHF
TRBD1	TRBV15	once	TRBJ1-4	TGTGCCACCCAACGGGACAGGGGAGAAAAACTGTTTTTT	CATQRDRGEKLFF
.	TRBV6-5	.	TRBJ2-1	TGTGCCAGCAGTCTAAGGGCGGGTGAAGGAGTTGAGCAGTTCTTC	CASSLRAGEGVEQFF
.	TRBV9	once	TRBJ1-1	TGTGCCAGCAGCGTAGCCGGGGTTGACACTGAAGCTTTCTTT	CASSVAGVDTEAFF
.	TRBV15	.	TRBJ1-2	TGTGCCACCAGCGGCCCGGGCGTTGAGGGCTATGGCTACACCTTC	CATSGPGVEGYGYTF
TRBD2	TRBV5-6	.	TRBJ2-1	TGTGCCAGCTGCGGGGGGCCGGAATACAATGAGCAGTTCTTC	CASCGGPEYNEQFF
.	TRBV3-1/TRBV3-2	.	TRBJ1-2	TGTGCCAGCAGCCGCTCGGGGGGTTCATCCTATGGCTACACCTTC	CASSRSGGSSYGYTF
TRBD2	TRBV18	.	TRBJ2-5	TGTGCCAGCTCACCGGGACTACAAGAGACCCAGTACTTC	CASSPGLQETQYF
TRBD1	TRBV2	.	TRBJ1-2	TGTGCCAGCAGTGAATTTGCAGGGGGTACAATCTATGGCTACACCTTC	CASSEFAGGTIYGYTF
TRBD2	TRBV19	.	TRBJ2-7	TGTGCCAGTAGCCCGGGGGGATACGAGCAGTACTTC	CASSPGGYEQYF
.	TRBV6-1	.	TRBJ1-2	TGTGCCAGCAGTGAGATACAGGGTGGTGGCTACACCTTC	CASSEIQGGGYTF
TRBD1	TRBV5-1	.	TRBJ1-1	TGCGCCAGCAGCTTCGGGACAGCGAGGACTGAAGCTTTCTTT	CASSFGTARTEAFF
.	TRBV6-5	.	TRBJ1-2	TGTGCCAGCAGAGTAGTGACAGATACAGGAAGCTACACCTTC	CASRVVTDTGSYTF
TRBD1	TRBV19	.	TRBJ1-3	TGTGCCAGTAGCAGGGACAGGGGAAACACCATATATTTT	CASSRDRGNTIYF
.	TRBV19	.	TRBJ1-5	TGTGCCAGTAGTATGGGAGTCCTCGGCAATCAGCCCCAGCATTTT	CASSMGVLGNQPQHF
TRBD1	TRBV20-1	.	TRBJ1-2	TGCAGTGCTAGTTCGGGACAGGGGCCCCGCTTTGGGGGCTACACCTTC	CSASSGQGPRFGGYTF
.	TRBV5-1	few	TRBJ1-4	TGCGCCAGCAGATACCGACCAGCGTTTAATGAAAAACTGTTTTTT	CASRYRPAFNEKLFF
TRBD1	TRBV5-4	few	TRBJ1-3	TGTGCCAGCAGCAAAGGACAGGGGAACACCATATATTTT	CASSKGQGNTIYF
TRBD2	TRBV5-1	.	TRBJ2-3	TGCGCCAGCAGCTTGGCTAGCGGGCCGACAGATACGCAGTATTTT	CASSLASGPTDTQYF
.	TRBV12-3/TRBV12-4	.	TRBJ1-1	TGTGCCAGCAGTTATCAGTCGAACACTGAAGCTTTCTTT	CASSYQSNTEAFF
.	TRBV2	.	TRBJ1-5	TGTGCCAGCAGTTCACCGGGGGATAGCAATCAGCCCCAGCATTTT	CASSSPGDSNQPQHF
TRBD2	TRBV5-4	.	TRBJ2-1	TGTGCCAGCAGCCCGGGGGGGCTCCACAATGAGCAGTTCTTC	CASSPGGLHNEQFF
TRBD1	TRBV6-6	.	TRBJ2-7	TGTGCCAGCAGTTACTCAGGGACAGGCGACGAGCAGTACTTC	CASSYSGTGDEQYF
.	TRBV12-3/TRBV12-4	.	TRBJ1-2	TGTGCCAGCAGTTTATGGACACATGGCTACACCTTC	CASSLWTHGYTF
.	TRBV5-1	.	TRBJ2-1	TGCGCCAGCAGCCCCCGAGGGTGGGCCCTCAATGAGCAGTTCTTC	CASSPRGWALNEQFF
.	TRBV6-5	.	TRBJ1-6	TGTGCCAGCAGCGGACAGAACCAACGGGGTTCACCCCTCCACTTT	CASSGQNQRGSPLHF
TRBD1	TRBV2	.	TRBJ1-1	TGTGCCAGCAGTGAGACAGGGGGATCCGAGGCTTTCTTT	CASSETGGSEAFF
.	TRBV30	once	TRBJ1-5	TGTGCCTGGAGTGGTCGGACACCAAATCAGCCCCAGCATTTT	CAWSGRTPNQPQHF
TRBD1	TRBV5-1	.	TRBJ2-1	TGCGCCAGCAGCTTGGCCGCGGGGACAGGGATCAATGAGCAGTTCTTC	CASSLAAGTGINEQFF
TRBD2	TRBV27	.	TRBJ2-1	TGTGCCAGCGCGGATGGGGTAGCGGGGAATGAGCAGTTCTTC	CASADGVAGNEQFF
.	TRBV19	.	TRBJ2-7	TGTGCCAGTAGTACGTCCGGGCTAAGCCTAGCCGAGCAGTACTTC	CASSTSGLSLAEQYF
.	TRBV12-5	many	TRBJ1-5	TGTGCTAGTGGTTTGGAAACAGGGAGTCCCCAGCATTTT	CASGLETGSPQHF
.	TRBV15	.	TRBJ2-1	TGTGCCACCAGCAGAGATAAGGAGGGTTTAGGCGAGCAGTTCTTC	CATSRDKEGLGEQFF
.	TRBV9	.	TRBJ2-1	TGTGCCAGCAGCGTACAGTCCTCCTACAATGAGCAGTTCTTC	CASSVQSSYNEQFF
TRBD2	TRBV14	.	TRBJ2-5	TGTGCCAGCAGCCACACGGGACTAGCGGGGGGGCCGAAACAAGAGACCCAGTACTTC	CASSHTGLAGGPKQETQYF
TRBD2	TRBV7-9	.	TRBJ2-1	TGTGCCCTTCGACTCAGCGGGAGGGCCGGAAATGAGCAGTTCTTC	CALRLSGRAGNEQFF
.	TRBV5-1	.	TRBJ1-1	TGCGCCAGCAGCTTGGGGAGTAGAGGGGAAGCTTTCTTT	CASSLGSRGEAFF
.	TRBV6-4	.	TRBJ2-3	TGTGCCAGCAGTGACTCTGCCAGGGCCCTAAGGGATACGCAGTATTTT	CASSDSARALRDTQYF